The clone carrying this TCR beta chain has a single count. Looked up from germline, CDR1 is DFQATT and CDR2 is SNEGSKA (reference sequence). This CDR3 has 10 residues. Trimming stripped 5 bases from V and 14 bases from J, with 13 bases between. Sequencing used immunoSEQ multiplex PCR; TCRdb keeps in-frame clones, though not all of them. The sample lists 85,000 to 130,000 clones, about 89% occurring once. This record belongs to a study of blood T cell repertoires in COVID-19. Study background: The analysed material was cDNA or gDNA that came from T cells, B-cell-depleted T cells, or PBMCs.

The chain joins TRBV20-1 to TRBJ2-1; possible D gene TRBD2, 5 bases. Sequencing input: peripheral blood. The TCR comes from a human donor in a cohort sampled during active COVID-19. CDR3 bases: TGCAGTGCTCCCTACGTGGGAGAGTTCTTC. This codes for CSAPYVGEFF.